These 9 T cell receptor beta chains originate from one sample sequenced in a study of blood T cells in healthy people across ages. The use of a sample-barcoded 5' primer and a J-beta primer mix characterized a second PCR of roughly 6 to 11 cycles. TCRdb ran MiXCR on the 5' RACE reads and lists one entry per CDR3 protein. The repertoire holds 700,000 or so distinct CDR3 sequences, with about 20% as singletons. Source material: blood. These receptor sequences come from a man between 65 and 85 years old in good health.

The chain links TRBV24-1 to TRBJ2-1; TRBD2 matches at 9 bases. Germline V CDR1 and CDR2: KGHDR, SFDVKD. Losses at the gene ends were 2 bases for V and 8 bases for J; bases not matched to a gene: 9. The CDR3 contains 16 residues. CDR3 in DNA: TGTGCCACCAGTGATTCAAGCGGGAGGACCCTCGATGAGCAGTTCTTC. It translates to CATSDSSGRTLDEQFF.

This clonotype came up a few times. The rearrangement uses TRBV10-3 and TRBJ1-5; no reliable D call. CDR3 length equals 13 residues. Germline assignment: CDR1 ENHRY and CDR2 SYGVKD. V was shortened by 3 bases and J by 7 bases, with 10 bases between the two germline ends. CDR3: CAISETGRQPQHF. CDR3 DNA: TGTGCCATCAGTGAAACGGGGAGACAGCCCCAGCATTTT.

The chain is built from TRBV11-3 and TRBJ2-3; perhaps TRBD1 as D (6 bases). From germline, CDR1 is SGHNT and CDR2 YENEEA. The CDR3 totals 14 residues. V lost 3 bases and J lost 6, with 13 bases in between. CDR3 coding DNA: TGTGCCAGCAGCTTCAGGGGTTCAAGGGATACGCAGTATTTT. Translating gives CASSFRGSRDTQYF.

This clonotype appeared a few times. The chain is built from TRBV10-3 and TRBJ1-2; 9 nucleotides agree with TRBD1. Germline lookup yields CDR1 ENHRY and CDR2 SYGVKD. The CDR3 runs 14 residues. Trimming took 6 bases from V and 3 from J; bases not matched to a gene: 5. Written as DNA, the CDR3 is TGTGCCATCAGAACAGGGGGCCTCGACTATGGCTACACCTTC. Translating it yields CAIRTGGLDYGYTF.

This clonotype was recorded a few times. The genes are TRBV7-9 and TRBJ1-1; maybe TRBD1 (5 bases). Germline V gene lookup returns CDR1 SEHNR and CDR2 FQNEAQ (reference sequence). CDR3 length: 15 amino acids. V was trimmed by 3 bases and J by 4 bases, leaving 15 bases between them. The CDR3 bases are TGTGCCAGCAGCTTGGGTCAGGGTCTGGGCACTGAAGCTTTCTTT. As protein: CASSLGQGLGTEAFF.

The chain employs TRBV27 and TRBJ2-5; no clear D gene. V was trimmed by 3 bases and J by 5 bases, leaving 10 bases between them. Per the germline V gene, CDR1 is MNHEY and CDR2 is SMNVEV (reference sequence). The CDR3 extends over 13 amino acids. DNA of the CDR3: TGTGCCAGCAGTTTTGTCGAACGGGAGACCCAGTACTTC. Translation gives CASSFVERETQYF.

This clonotype was recorded a few times. This chain uses TRBV29-1 with TRBJ2-7, with D possibly being TRBD1 (5 bases). From germline, CDR1 is SQVTM and CDR2 ANQGSEA. The V end was cut by 7 bases, the J end by 3 bases, with 13 bases between. This CDR3 has 12 amino acids. The CDR3 nucleotides read TGCAGCGCTGTTGGACAACTCTACGAGCAGTACTTC. Its translation is CSAVGQLYEQYF.

This clonotype has a handful of counts. V usage is TRBV11-2 and J usage is TRBJ2-3, with D perhaps TRBD1 (5 bases). The germline V gene encodes CDR1 SGHAT and CDR2 FQNNGV. Trimming removed 2 bases from V and 4 bases from J, with 22 bases in between. This CDR3 spans 18 amino acids. CDR3 loop: CASSLKSLQALRADTQYF. Written as DNA, the CDR3 is TGTGCCAGCAGCTTAAAATCCCTCCAGGCCCTCAGGGCAGATACGCAGTATTTT.

The CDR3, as DNA: TGTGCCAGCAGTTCAGGGGCAGCGCAGCCCCAGCATTTT. It yields the protein CASSSGAAQPQHF. This rearrangement joins TRBV28 to TRBJ1-5; weak D call: TRBD1 (6 bases). The CDR3 loop spans 13 amino acids. CDR1 is MDHEN and CDR2 is SYDVKM in the germline V gene. With 4 bases removed from V and 7 bases from J, the gap between germline ends came to 11 bases.